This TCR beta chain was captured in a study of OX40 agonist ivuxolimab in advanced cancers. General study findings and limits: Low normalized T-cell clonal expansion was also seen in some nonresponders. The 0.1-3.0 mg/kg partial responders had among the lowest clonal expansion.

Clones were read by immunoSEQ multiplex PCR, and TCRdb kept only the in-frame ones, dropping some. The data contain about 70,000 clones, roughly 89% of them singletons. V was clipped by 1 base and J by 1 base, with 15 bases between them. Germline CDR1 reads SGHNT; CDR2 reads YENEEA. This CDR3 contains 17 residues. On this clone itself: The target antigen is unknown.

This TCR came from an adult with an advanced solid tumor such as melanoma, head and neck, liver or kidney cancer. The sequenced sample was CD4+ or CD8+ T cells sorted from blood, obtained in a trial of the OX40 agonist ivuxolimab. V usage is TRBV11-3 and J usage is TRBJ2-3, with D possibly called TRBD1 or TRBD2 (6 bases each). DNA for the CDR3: TGTGCCAGCAGCTTAGCTCTTGGAGGGGGTGGCACAGATACGCAGTATTTT. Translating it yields CASSLALGGGGTDTQYF.